The clone carrying this T cell receptor (beta chain) has a count of ten or more. From approximately 400 ng of RNA, a library with molecular barcoded alpha/delta and beta/gamma adaptors was made. TCRdb used MiXCR to reprocess the reads, holding one entry per CDR3 protein. This sample has some 130,000 distinct CDR3 sequences; approximately 13% occur once, and the top ten carry roughly 9.6%. The ends were cut back, 3 bases at V and 2 bases at J, with 10 bases in the middle. Looked up from germline, CDR1 is WSHSY and CDR2 is SAAADI. CDR3 size: 15 residues. The data stem from a study of read filtering for tumor transcriptome and immune sequencing.

The source of this sequence is a donor at least 40 years old with multiple myeloma. The sample comprised a population of CD138-negative cells sorted from bone marrow. The chain links TRBV10-2 to TRBJ2-2; D unclear. The CDR3 nucleotides are TGCGCCAGCAGTGATGTGGTTGGCAACACCGGGGAGCTGTTTTTT. Residues: CASSDVVGNTGELFF.